A selection of T cell receptor beta chains follows, all from one sample in a study of cytomegalovirus exposure and HLA in healthy donors. Generated by immunoSEQ multiplex PCR, the TCRdb table keeps only in-frame clones and is missing some. The sample records around 94,000 clones, approximately 82% being singletons. Sequencing was carried out using PBMCs. These receptors were taken from a man between 40 and 49 years old in good health and CMV-seronegative. CDR3s leave out the opening cysteine and the closing phenylalanine or tryptophan. The order of the fields is J gene, D gene, V gene, CDR3 protein. A D gene is named only where the DNA matches it firmly.

>TRBJ1-2|TRBD1|TRBV27
ASSSPRQGTGYT
>TRBJ2-5|TRBD2|TRBV2
ATGLAVKETQY
>TRBJ2-1|TRBD2|TRBV7-6
ASSQTSGGLTDEQF
>TRBJ2-5|-|TRBV2
ASSDPGSPGQETQY
>TRBJ2-1|TRBD2|TRBV5-4
ASSPTLGGSYNEQF
>TRBJ2-2|TRBD1|TRBV9
ASSTRGRRSTGELF
>TRBJ2-7|TRBD1|TRBV7-8
ASSTGQNYEQY
>TRBJ2-4|-|TRBV2
ASSSIVAVSAKNIQY
>TRBJ2-7|-|TRBV30
AWIGGLPPYEQY
>TRBJ1-4|TRBD1|TRBV6-1
ASRRDSTNEKLF
>TRBJ2-3|-|TRBV30
AWSAGFRTDTQY
>TRBJ1-2|-|TRBV7-6
ASSPPGGAGYT
>TRBJ1-3|TRBD1|TRBV11-3
ASSSTGASGNTIY
>TRBJ1-2|-|TRBV19
ASSIVAGADPYGYT
>TRBJ1-2|TRBD1|TRBV5-5
ASSLEGRTGGYT
>TRBJ2-5|TRBD2|TRBV5-1
ASSLDLAGGETQY
>TRBJ1-4|-|TRBV18
ASSPPGNEKLF
>TRBJ1-2|-|TRBV7-9
ASSLDGWGFYGYT
>TRBJ1-6|-|TRBV4-2
ASSQDSGTRDSPLH
>TRBJ2-5|TRBD2|TRBV5-1
ASSSGRSGGQETQY